What follows are 14 T cell receptor beta chains derived from one specimen sequenced in a study of T cells in Graves' hyperthyroidism and ophthalmopathy. What was amplified from RNA transcripts were TCR beta CDR3 regions. TCR CDR3 regions were first amplified by RT-PCR with HTBI primers. MiXCR, applied by TCRdb to the multiplex PCR reads, yields one record per CDR3 protein. The repertoire holds fewer than 750,000 distinct CDR3 sequences, around 15% seen once, with about an eighth in the top ten. Sequenced sample: blood. The receptors shown here come from a woman aged 45-59 years with Graves' ophthalmopathy.

This chain links TRBV14 with TRBJ2-1, with TRBD2 matching over 10 bases. V was clipped by 0 bases and J by 15 bases; unmatched bases: 8. The CDR3 runs to 14 residues. The germline CDR1 and CDR2 sequences are SGHDN and FVKESK. The CDR3 reads CASSQDLLAGVLFF. The CDR3 nucleotides read TGTGCCAGCAGCCAAGATCTCCTAGCGGGAGTGCTGTTCTTC. Together with reference TRBV14 and TRBJ2-1, the CDR3 gives the full variable domain: EAGVTQFPSHSVIEKGQTVTLRCDPISGHDNLYWYRRVMGKEIKFLLHFVKESKQDESGMPNNRFLAERTGGTYSTLKVQPAELEDSGVYFCASSQDLLAGVLFFGPGTRLTVL.

This clonotype occurred many times. The chain is built from TRBV6-1 and TRBJ1-1; unclear D gene. Germline assignment: CDR1 MNHNS and CDR2 SASEGT. The CDR3 has 13 residues. Trimming shortened V by 5 bases and J by 1 base, and 8 bases separated the two germline ends. CDR3 nucleotides: TGTGCCAGCAGTTTCGACAAGAACACTGAAGCTTTCTTT. Translated: CASSFDKNTEAFF.

This clonotype was detected ten times or more. The chain recombines TRBV6-1 with TRBJ1-2; 10 bases agree with TRBD1. J lost 7 bases, V lost 1 base, and 12 bases had no gene match. This CDR3 is 17 amino acids long. The germline V gene has CDR1 MNHNS and CDR2 SASEGT. For the CDR3, the DNA is TGTGCCAGCAGTGAAGAGGCTGGGGGACAGGGGATTTTTGGCTACACCTTC. It translates to CASSEEAGGQGIFGYTF.

This clonotype was seen only a few times. This chain joins TRBV7-3 and TRBJ2-1; D might be TRBD1 (5 bases). The germline gives CDR1 SGHTA, CDR2 FQGTGA. This CDR3 spans 16 amino acids. The V end lost 0 bases, the J end lost 0 bases, and 9 bases lay between the germline ends. CDR3 sequence reads: CASSLTGDSSYNEQFF. As DNA, the CDR3 is TGTGCCAGCAGCTTAACGGGCGACAGCTCCTACAATGAGCAGTTCTTC.

This clonotype was found a few times. The chain has TRBV10-3 and TRBJ2-3; D may be TRBD2 (7 bases). Looked up from germline, CDR1 is ENHRY and CDR2 is SYGVKD. The CDR3 runs 16 residues. V dropped 7 bases and J dropped 4 bases, with 21 bases sitting between them. This CDR3 reads CAITPERGRASDTQYF. CDR3 bases: TGTGCCATCACCCCCGAGAGGGGGAGGGCCTCAGATACGCAGTATTTT.

The chain uses TRBV6-2 or TRBV6-3 and TRBJ1-2; no clear D gene. V shed 5 bases and J shed 1 base, with 14 bases lying between them. This CDR3 spans 15 amino acids. Germline loops: CDR1 MNHEY, CDR2 SVGEGT. CDR3 residues: CASSPSGGGNYGYTF. The DNA for the CDR3 is TGTGCCAGCAGTCCCTCCGGTGGAGGTAACTATGGCTACACCTTC.

This clonotype has a handful of counts. V usage is TRBV10-3 and J usage is TRBJ1-1, with D hard to call. Germline CDR1 is ENHRY and CDR2 is SYGVKD. This CDR3 comprises 13 residues. Between the trimmed V and J ends, which lost 10 bases and 1 base, there was a span of 13 bases. As DNA, the CDR3 is TGTGCCACCGCTGATTCTTCGAACACTGAAGCTTTCTTT. Residues: CATADSSNTEAFF.

The table lists this clonotype with a few counts. The chain employs TRBV20-1 and TRBJ1-2; a possible D gene is TRBD1 (5 bases). Trimming pared 4 bases from V and 3 bases from J, leaving 12 bases between. The CDR3 sequence is 13 residues long. Germline V gives CDR1 DFQATT, CDR2 SNEGSKA (reference sequence). The chain's CDR3 is CSATLDSYYGYTF. Written as DNA, the CDR3 is TGCAGTGCTACCCTCGACAGCTACTATGGCTACACCTTC.

This clonotype was seen ten or more times. V gene TRBV6-1 combines with J gene TRBJ1-6; D unclear. Germline values: CDR1 MNHNS, CDR2 SASEGT. The CDR3 covers 14 residues. The ends were cut back, 8 bases at V and 7 bases at J, with 15 bases in the middle. The CDR3: CASRSSVGNSPLHF. For the CDR3, the DNA is TGTGCCAGCCGGTCGTCAGTAGGGAATTCACCCCTCCACTTT.

The chain recombines TRBV19 with TRBJ2-3; D is uncertain. The CDR3 has 15 amino acids. The germline CDR1 and CDR2 sequences are LNHDA and SQIVND (reference sequence). The germline V and J ends were trimmed by 5 bases and 1 base, with 13 bases remaining between them. The CDR3, as DNA: TGTGCCAGTAGTGATCAGTCATGGCGCACAGATACGCAGTATTTT. Translated: CASSDQSWRTDTQYF.

CDR3 nucleotides: TGTGCCAGTAGACGACTAGATTCGGTCACAGATACGCAGTATTTT. This codes for CASRRLDSVTDTQYF. The chain employs TRBV19 and TRBJ2-3, with D maybe TRBD2 (6 bases). Germline loops: CDR1 LNHDA, CDR2 SQIVND (reference sequence). Trimming left V 6 bases short and J 2 bases short, with 15 bases between. The CDR3 sequence is 15 residues long.

This clonotype has ten or more counts. The chain links TRBV24-1 to TRBJ2-1; TRBD1 aligns across 9 bases. The CDR3 length is 15 residues. Germline V gene sequence: CDR1 KGHDR, CDR2 SFDVKD. Trimming took 6 bases from V and 9 from J; bases not matched to a gene: 11. CDR3 protein: CATSPYDRGSSEQFF. CDR3 nucleotide sequence: TGTGCCACCAGTCCGTACGACAGGGGGTCTAGTGAGCAGTTCTTC.

This chain uses TRBV19 with TRBJ1-5; 8 nucleotides line up with TRBD1. Germline CDR1 LNHDA, CDR2 SQIVND (reference sequence). The J segment lost 2 bases and the V segment lost 7 bases, leaving 16 bases of the junction unmatched. The CDR3 is 18 amino acids. In DNA, the CDR3 is TGTGCCAGTACCCCTTGGAGACAGGGGCCCCCTGGCAATCAGCCCCAGCATTTT. This sequence encodes CASTPWRQGPPGNQPQHF.

The J gene is TRBJ1-6, the V gene TRBV5-6; the D gene is possibly TRBD1 (5 bases). The germline CDR1 and CDR2 sequences are SGHDT and YYEEEE. With 2 bases removed from V and 10 bases from J, the gap between germline ends came to 13 bases. The CDR3 has 14 residues. CDR3 sequence (DNA): TGTGCCAGCAGCTTTGGGGCCGAGGTGTCACCCCTCCACTTT. It codes for CASSFGAEVSPLHF.